Below, one T cell receptor (beta chain) is given with its context. Method: immunoSEQ multiplex PCR; TCRdb's copy keeps in-frame clones and lacks some. This table has more than 45,000 clones, 70% to 90% appearing once. The CDR3 has 15 residues. Germline CDR1 and CDR2: SGHRS and YFSETQ. Deletions cut 4 bases from V and 0 bases from J, with 11 bases between. The sample is drawn from a study of OX40 agonist ivuxolimab in advanced cancers. At the level of the study: Roughly two fifths of patients had received prior checkpoint inhibitor therapy.

This material consisted of CD4+ or CD8+ T cells sorted from blood, taken in a trial of the OX40 agonist ivuxolimab. The chain joins TRBV5-1 to TRBJ1-3; no firm D call. The clonotype was recovered from an adult with an advanced solid tumor such as melanoma, head and neck, liver or kidney cancer. CDR3 sequence: CASSIDGDSGNTIYF. The CDR3 nucleotides are TGCGCCAGCAGCATCGACGGGGACTCTGGAAACACCATATATTTT.